The 15 T cell receptor beta chains given below trace back to one sample, sequenced in a study of T cells after yellow fever vaccination. TCRdb re-called the 5' RACE reads with MiXCR, one entry per CDR3 protein. This table holds under 250,000 distinct CDR3 sequences, around 7% found once. The starting material was CD4+ T cells sorted from PBMCs, obtained 15 days after the yellow fever booster vaccination. These receptors all come from a man aged 25 to 45 who received the YFV17D yellow fever vaccine.

This clonotype was picked up many times. The chain combines TRBV5-5 with TRBJ1-1, with 8 bases that match TRBD1. The CDR3 length is 16 residues. Losses at the gene ends were 4 bases for V and 1 base for J; bases not matched to a gene: 9. Germline V gene data show CDR1 as SGHKS and CDR2 as YYEKEE (reference sequence). CDR3 nucleotide sequence: TGTGCCAGCAGCCCATTAGTCGGACAGGGGAACACTGAAGCTTTCTTT. Protein: CASSPLVGQGNTEAFF. Filled out from reference TRBV5-5 and TRBJ1-1, the complete variable domain reads DAGVTQSPTHLIKTRGQQVTLRCSPISGHKSVSWYQQVLGQGPQFIFQYYEKEERGRGNFPDRFSARQFPNYSSELNVNALLLGDSALYLCASSPLVGQGNTEAFFGQGTRLTVV.

This clonotype was detected a few times. V usage is TRBV28 and J usage is TRBJ2-5; unclear D gene. CDR3 length: 12 residues. Germline loops: CDR1 MDHEN, CDR2 SYDVKM. The germline V and J ends were trimmed by 5 bases and 5 bases, with 9 bases remaining between them. DNA for the CDR3: TGTGCCAGCAGTGTGCGGTGGGAGACCCAGTACTTC. Translating it yields CASSVRWETQYF.

This clonotype has more than one count but fewer than ten. The V and J genes are TRBV4-1 and TRBJ2-3; D not resolved. The CDR3 contains 17 residues. Germline assignment: CDR1 MGHRA and CDR2 YSYEKL. The ends were cut back, 0 bases at V and 0 bases at J, with 13 bases in the middle. CDR3 in DNA: TGCGCCAGCAGCCAAGATCAGGCCGCACCCAGCACAGATACGCAGTATTTT. Translated: CASSQDQAAPSTDTQYF.

A few counts support this clonotype. The chain employs TRBV20-1 and TRBJ2-1; D not certain. V was clipped by 3 bases and J by 4 bases, with 7 bases between them. The V gene's germline CDR1 is DFQATT and CDR2 SNEGSKA (reference sequence). The CDR3 spans 12 residues. The CDR3 spells CSARILYNEQFF. The CDR3 nucleotides read TGCAGTGCTAGGATACTTTACAATGAGCAGTTCTTC.

This clonotype was observed at least ten times. The chain uses TRBV7-2 and TRBJ2-3; 7 nucleotides line up with TRBD2. The CDR3 is made up of 17 amino acids. Germline V gives CDR1 SGHTA, CDR2 FQGNSA. With V trimmed by 1 base and J by 1 base, 8 bases remained unmatched. The CDR3 region is CASSLGRREVRTDTQYF. CDR3 DNA: TGTGCCAGCAGCTTAGGCAGACGGGAGGTACGCACAGATACGCAGTATTTT.

This clonotype showed up just a few times. The CDR3 sequence: CSVETGTGGAKTQYF. CDR3 nucleotides: TGCAGCGTTGAAACCGGGACAGGGGGCGCAAAGACCCAGTACTTC. The genes are TRBV29-1 and TRBJ2-5; 12 nucleotides agree with TRBD1. The CDR3 spans 15 residues. V lost 2 bases, J lost 6 bases, and 7 bases stayed unmatched. Germline CDR1 and CDR2: SQVTM and ANQGSEA.

This clonotype has ten or more counts. The chain uses TRBV5-1 and TRBJ2-5; 10 bases are shared with TRBD2. Germline V gene data show CDR1 as SGHRS and CDR2 as YFSETQ. V trimming: 3 bases; J trimming: 2 bases; junction bases outside the gene matches: 4. This CDR3 is built from 15 residues. The CDR3 DNA is TGCGCCAGCAGCTCCGCACTAGCGGGGCAAGAGACCCAGTACTTC. This codes for CASSSALAGQETQYF.

Concerning this clonotype itself: A much larger clone differs from this one at a single base, so this may be a read error. CDR3 nucleotide sequence: TGTGCCTCGAGTGTACAGTACGAGCAGTACTTC. This codes for CASSVQYEQYF. This chain connects TRBV30 to TRBJ2-7; no reliable D call. This CDR3 is 11 amino acids long. The germline V gene encodes CDR1 GTSNPN and CDR2 SVGIG (reference sequence).

This clonotype was counted ten times or more. The chain joins TRBV12-3 or TRBV12-4 to TRBJ2-5; no reliable D call. Trimming stripped 2 bases from V and 3 bases from J, with 16 bases between. The CDR3 loop spans 16 amino acids. CDR3 coding DNA: TGTGCCAGCAGTTTAAGCCTTGCCGCCCCCGAAGAGACCCAGTACTTC. This translates into CASSLSLAAPEETQYF.

This CDR3 reads CASSQRRATYQETQYF. DNA for the CDR3: TGTGCCAGCAGCCAGCGACGGGCGACGTACCAAGAGACCCAGTACTTC. The chain joins TRBV6-5 to TRBJ2-5; D is uncertain. The CDR3 extends over 16 amino acids. Germline loops: CDR1 MNHEY, CDR2 SVGAGI. V dropped 6 bases and J dropped 0 bases, with 17 bases sitting between them.

The rearrangement joins TRBV6-5 to TRBJ1-3; D is uncertain. Looked up from germline, CDR1 is MNHEY and CDR2 is SVGAGI. The CDR3 length is 12 residues. V shed 9 bases and J shed 0 bases, with 6 bases lying between them. CDR3 in DNA: TGTGCCAGTGCGAGCTCTGGAAACACCATATATTTT. It encodes CASASSGNTIYF.

This chain links TRBV10-3 with TRBJ1-2, with TRBD1 identical over 7 bases. V lost 2 bases, J lost 2 bases, and 8 bases stayed unmatched. The CDR3 consists of 16 residues. Germline lookup yields CDR1 ENHRY and CDR2 SYGVKD. The CDR3 region has the DNA TGTGCCATCAGTGAGCAGTTGGCAGGGGGGAACTATGGCTACACCTTC. Residues: CAISEQLAGGNYGYTF.

The chain has TRBV12-3 or TRBV12-4 and TRBJ1-6; D gene unclear. The CDR3 runs to 12 residues. The germline V and J ends were trimmed by 3 bases and 9 bases, with 6 bases remaining between them. CDR3 DNA sequence: TGTGCCAGCAGTTTGGAAGGTTCACCCCTCCACTTT. Translating gives CASSLEGSPLHF.

This clonotype was counted at least ten times. The chain uses TRBV12-3 or TRBV12-4 and TRBJ2-7; 9 nucleotides align to TRBD1. The CDR3 loop spans 13 amino acids. V shed 6 bases, J shed 5 bases, and the junction held 5 bases outside the gene matches. Here the CDR3 DNA reads TGTGCCAGCAGCAAGGACAGGGGCCACGAGCAGTACTTC. Protein sequence: CASSKDRGHEQYF.

A few counts support this clonotype. V gene TRBV6-1 combines with J gene TRBJ2-4; 10 positions agree with TRBD1. Germline V gene data show CDR1 as MNHNS and CDR2 as SASEGT. V was clipped by 6 bases and J by 7 bases; unmatched bases: 6. The CDR3 spans 14 residues. CDR3 nucleotide sequence: TGTGCCAGCAGCCAAGGACAGGGGGTGAACATTCAGTACTTC. This codes for CASSQGQGVNIQYF.